The entry below describes one T cell receptor (beta chain). Per germline, CDR1 MNHEY and CDR2 SVGEGT. V lost 6 bases and J lost 2, with 17 bases in between. This CDR3 comprises 15 residues. Produced via immunoSEQ multiplex PCR; TCRdb's table is partial and in-frame only. Here the sample spans 170,000 or so clones, around 83% being singletons. The record originates from a study of blood T cell repertoires in COVID-19. Study in general: COVID-19 samples collected from the United States, Italy and Spain covered acute and convalescent phases.

Sample: peripheral blood. The clonotype was recovered from a human donor in a cohort sampled during active COVID-19. This sequence joins TRBV6-2 or TRBV6-3 and TRBJ2-7; D is possibly TRBD2 (7 bases). The CDR3 DNA reads TGTGCCAGCAGCCTCCGAGGGGGGGAACCCTACGAGCAGTACTTC. The encoded protein is CASSLRGGEPYEQYF.